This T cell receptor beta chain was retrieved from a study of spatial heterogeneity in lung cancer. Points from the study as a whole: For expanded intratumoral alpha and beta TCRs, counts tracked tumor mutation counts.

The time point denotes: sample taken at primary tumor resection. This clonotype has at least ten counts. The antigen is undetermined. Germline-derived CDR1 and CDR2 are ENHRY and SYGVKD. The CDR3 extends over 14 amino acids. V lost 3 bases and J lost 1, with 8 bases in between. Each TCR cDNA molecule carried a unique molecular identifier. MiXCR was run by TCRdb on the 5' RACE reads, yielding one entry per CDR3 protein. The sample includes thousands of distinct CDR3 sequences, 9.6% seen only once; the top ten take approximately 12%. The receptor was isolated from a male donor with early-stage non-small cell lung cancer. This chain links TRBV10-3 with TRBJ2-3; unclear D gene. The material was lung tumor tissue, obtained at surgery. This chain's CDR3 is CAISDRQRTDTQYF. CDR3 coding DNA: TGTGCCATCAGTGATAGGCAGCGCACAGATACGCAGTATTTT.